This entry features one T cell receptor (beta chain) sequence. The target antigen is unknown. Germline values: CDR1 GTSNPN, CDR2 SVGIG (reference sequence). There are 15 residues in the CDR3. V lost 3 bases and J 0 bases, leaving 15 bases between the germline ends. The assay was immunoSEQ multiplex PCR, and TCRdb's table has in-frame clones only and misses some. The table has roughly 120,000 clones, around 92% seen once. These data originate in a study of T cell responses to AZD1222 COVID-19 vaccine. Study conclusions and caveats: White British people made up most donors, females outnumbered males, and clonal diversity was possibly underestimated. Only 6 or 7 people who got AZD1222 tested seropositive at baseline.

This TCR was recovered from an adult in good health. The sequencing here drew on peripheral blood, taken on day 0 of AZD1222 vaccination. The J gene is TRBJ2-7, the V gene TRBV30, with D possibly TRBD1 on 6 matching bases. The CDR3: CAWRGLGGRSYEQYF. The CDR3 DNA follows: TGTGCCTGGAGGGGTTTAGGGGGACGCTCCTACGAGCAGTACTTC.